This T cell receptor beta chain derives from a study of cytomegalovirus exposure and HLA in healthy donors. CDR1 is SGHRS and CDR2 is YFSETQ in the germline V gene. This CDR3 is built from 19 residues. With V trimmed by 2 bases and J by 1 base, 8 bases remained unmatched. Points from the study as a whole: Only CMV serostatus was available as immune exposure information. Trimming of TCR beta V- and J-genes showed a link, identified in a later analysis, to a missense DCLRE1C variant.

Remarks on this clone: The antigen remains undetermined.

The PCR contained 60 Vbeta and 13 Jbeta primers. Clones were sequenced by immunoSEQ multiplex PCR, and TCRdb holds only the in-frame ones, with some missing. The data contain around 94,000 clones, over 75% of them singletons. Sequencing input: PBMCs. The TCR comes from a male donor in good health and CMV-seropositive. The chain couples TRBV5-1 to TRBJ2-2; 13 nucleotides match TRBD2. CDR3 DNA sequence: TGCGCCAGCAGCTTAACTAGCGGGAGGGCCGTCTGGAACACCGGGGAGCTGTTTTTT. Protein: CASSLTSGRAVWNTGELFF.